The 25 T cell receptor beta chains presented below share a single source sample, sequenced in a study of T cells expressing NK-cell markers (TCRdb year 2020). The method behind the library was 5' RACE. Instrument on record: Illumina HiSeq 2000. TCRdb reanalyzed the reads, keeping one entry per CDR3 protein sequence and omitting DNA. The table kept for this sample lists 250,000 to 300,000 distinct CDR3 sequences. The ten top clones hold 4.2% of the sample. Input material: blood T cells: a sorted CD56 or NKG2C T cell subset, CD4+ or CD8+ T cells, or bulk PBMC T cells (not recorded which). All receptors come from a woman aged 18-70 years in good health.

V is TRBV20-1 and J is TRBJ1-1; TCRdb lists TRBD1, though no DNA is available to test this call. CDR1 DFQATT and CDR2 SNEGSKA come from the germline V gene (reference sequence). This CDR3 is built from 11 residues. The CDR3 is CSAPGDTEAFF.

The chain recombines TRBV20-1 with TRBJ2-7; TCRdb lists TRBD2, though no DNA is available to test this call. The CDR3 runs 14 residues. Germline CDR1 reads DFQATT; CDR2 reads SNEGSKA (reference sequence). CDR3: CSARARTSGYEQYF.

The V and J genes are TRBV6-1 and TRBJ2-1; the D call of TRBD1 rests on TCRdb alone, since no DNA is present to check it. CDR1 is MNHNS and CDR2 is SASEGT in the germline V gene. This CDR3 is 17 amino acids long. Here the CDR3 reads CASRQDAGTGSPNEQFF.

CDR3 in amino acids: CSARGGRTSYEQYF. The V and J genes are TRBV20-1 and TRBJ2-7. The CDR3 consists of 14 residues. Per the germline V gene, CDR1 is DFQATT and CDR2 is SNEGSKA (reference sequence).

This chain connects TRBV20-1 to TRBJ2-5; TCRdb's D call, TRBD2, is unchecked because there is no DNA. The CDR3 is made up of 16 amino acids. The germline CDR1 and CDR2 sequences are DFQATT and SNEGSKA (reference sequence). Here the CDR3 reads CSASPRVAGNQETQYF.

The rearrangement uses TRBV6-1 and TRBJ2-7; TCRdb outputs TRBD2, but without DNA this stays unchecked. CDR3 size: 16 residues. Per the germline V gene, CDR1 is MNHNS and CDR2 is SASEGT. The CDR3 loop reads CASSEVVTSSSYEQYF.

The chain links TRBV20-1 to TRBJ2-3; the TCRdb D gene call, TRBD1, has no DNA to confirm it. The germline CDR1 and CDR2 sequences are DFQATT and SNEGSKA (reference sequence). The CDR3 is made up of 16 amino acids. CDR3 in amino acids: CSAKPRLAISTDTQYF.

The CDR3 reads CASSRDRAGEAFF. The gene calls are TRBV6-1 and TRBJ1-1; TCRdb lists TRBD1, though no DNA is available to test this call. From germline, CDR1 is MNHNS and CDR2 SASEGT. This CDR3 contains 13 residues.

This sequence joins TRBV5-5 and TRBJ2-1. Germline V gene data show CDR1 as SGHKS and CDR2 as YYEKEE (reference sequence). The CDR3 contains 16 residues. The chain's CDR3 is CASSLVHRYSYNEQFF. The complete variable domain, with remaining parts taken from reference TRBV5-5 and TRBJ2-1, reads DAGVTQSPTHLIKTRGQQVTLRCSPISGHKSVSWYQQVLGQGPQFIFQYYEKEERGRGNFPDRFSARQFPNYSSELNVNALLLGDSALYLCASSLVHRYSYNEQFFGPGTRLTVL.

This chain uses TRBV7-3 with TRBJ1-2. Germline assignment: CDR1 SGHTA and CDR2 FQGTGA. There are 13 residues in the CDR3. CDR3 sequence reads: CASSPGPDYGYTF.

The CDR3 is CASSLFPDPGEQFF. The chain carries TRBV27 and TRBJ2-1; TCRdb's D gene call, TRBD1, goes unchecked for lack of DNA. This CDR3 contains 14 residues. The germline CDR1 and CDR2 sequences are MNHEY and SMNVEV (reference sequence).

The chain couples TRBV10-3 to TRBJ2-1; the TCRdb D gene call, TRBD2, has no DNA to confirm it. This CDR3 is 12 amino acids long. CDR1 is ENHRY, CDR2 SYGVKD, per germline. The CDR3 reads CAIRGLADEQFF.

The rearrangement uses TRBV19 and TRBJ2-3; TCRdb's D gene call, TRBD2, goes unchecked for lack of DNA. CDR1 LNHDA and CDR2 SQIVND come from the germline V gene (reference sequence). This CDR3 has 15 amino acids. CDR3 loop: CASSMGTFSTDTQYF.

J is TRBJ2-3 and V is TRBV20-1; TCRdb's D gene call, TRBD2, goes unchecked for lack of DNA. Germline V lookup: CDR1 DFQATT, CDR2 SNEGSKA (reference sequence). The CDR3 runs to 15 residues. The CDR3 protein is CSAEERETSTDTQYF.

This chain connects TRBV18 to TRBJ2-1; with no DNA, the TCRdb D assignment of TRBD2 cannot be verified. CDR1 and CDR2 from the germline V gene are KGHSH and LQKENI. CDR3 length: 14 residues. Here the CDR3 reads CASSPGLANNEQFF.

The rearrangement joins TRBV7-2 to TRBJ1-2; TCRdb's D gene call, TRBD1, goes unchecked for lack of DNA. The CDR3 runs 13 residues. The V gene's germline CDR1 is SGHTA and CDR2 FQGNSA. CDR3 region: CASSLGQGRGYTF. The variable domain in full, completed from reference TRBV7-2 and TRBJ1-2, reads GAGVSQSPSNKVTEKGKDVELRCDPISGHTALYWYRQSLGQGLEFLIYFQGNSAPDKSGLPSDRFSAERTGGSVSTLTIQRTQQEDSAVYLCASSLGQGRGYTFGSGTRLTVV.

This sequence joins TRBV18 and TRBJ2-3. CDR1 KGHSH and CDR2 LQKENI come from the germline V gene. This CDR3 is built from 16 residues. CDR3 sequence reads: CASSPPGAGSTDTQYF.

CDR3 protein: CSAPRGASGRSGELFF. This chain uses TRBV20-1 with TRBJ2-2; TCRdb proposes TRBD2, but this gene call is untestable without DNA. The CDR3 totals 16 residues. CDR1 and CDR2 (germline): DFQATT, SNEGSKA (reference sequence).

The chain carries TRBV18 and TRBJ2-5; TCRdb proposes TRBD1, but this gene call is untestable without DNA. The V gene's germline CDR1 is KGHSH and CDR2 LQKENI. The CDR3 runs 17 residues. CDR3: CASSPTRTAGKKETQYF.

The chain uses TRBV6-6 and TRBJ2-1; TCRdb's assignment of TRBD1 cannot be checked, as there is no DNA. The CDR3 extends over 13 amino acids. CDR1 is MNHNY and CDR2 is SVGAGI in the germline V gene (reference sequence). CDR3 protein: CASTQDRDNEQFF.

V and J are TRBV4-2 and TRBJ2-1. Germline CDR1 is LGHNA and CDR2 is YNFKEQ. The CDR3 is 15 amino acids. CDR3 in amino acids: CASSLAESSYNEQFF.

The chain couples TRBV7-2 to TRBJ2-7; TCRdb names TRBD2, which stays unverified in the absence of DNA. This CDR3 contains 15 residues. The V gene's germline CDR1 is SGHTA and CDR2 FQGNSA. CDR3 sequence reads: CASSLRQGPSYEQYF.

This chain joins TRBV29-1 and TRBJ1-2. The CDR3 covers 13 residues. In germline, CDR1 is SQVTM, CDR2 ANQGSEA. CDR3: CIALPSIGYGYTF.

CDR3 region: CASSLGQGRSGEQFF. The chain links TRBV7-2 to TRBJ2-1; without DNA, the TCRdb call of TRBD1 cannot be checked. CDR1 is SGHTA, CDR2 FQGNSA, per germline. The CDR3 covers 15 residues.

The chain couples TRBV6-2 or TRBV6-3 to TRBJ1-2; absent DNA, TCRdb's TRBD1 call cannot be checked. Germline V lookup: CDR1 MNHEY, CDR2 SVGEGT. This CDR3 spans 11 amino acids. CDR3 in amino acids: CASGNRPTSTF.